This note documents a single T cell receptor beta chain sequence. Other DNA sequences in the same sample also yield this CDR3. The table came from immunoSEQ multiplex PCR; TCRdb's copy has only in-frame clones and leaves some out. Altogether about 280,000 clones are present, roughly nine tenths being singletons, with the ten largest covering about 2%. This record comes from a study of blood T cell repertoires in COVID-19. This CDR3 region has 12 residues. Trimming stripped 4 bases from V and 3 bases from J, with 7 bases between. Germline CDR1 and CDR2: LGHDT and YNNKEL (reference sequence). This TCR derives from a woman aged 60 to 75 who had recovered from COVID-19. The specimen was PBMCs or T cells enriched from blood (not recorded which). The genes are TRBV3-1 (or the pseudogene TRBV3-2) and TRBJ2-7; D is unresolved. The CDR3 DNA follows: TGTGCCAGCAGCCCCTCCAGCTACGAGCAGTACTTC. Protein: CASSPSSYEQYF.